The 22 T cell receptor beta chains in this list originate from one sample, sequenced in a study of regulatory T cells in long-lasting Graves disease. According to the study, TCR beta libraries were built with iRepertoire HTBI primers and CDR3-region Arm-PCR. TCRdb reprocessed the multiplex PCR reads with MiXCR, giving one entry per CDR3 protein. The sample yields 400,000 to 500,000 distinct CDR3 sequences, approximately 22% seen once. Noted time point: persistent/refractory GD, antithyroid drugs over 5 years with positive TRAb. Researchers made the TCR library from RNA that was extracted from PBMCs. Sample: peripheral blood mononuclear cells (PBMCs), taken when the disease was refractory, from a patient treated with antithyroid drugs. The source of these receptors is a female donor with Graves disease.

V and J are TRBV19 and TRBJ1-1; D is uncertain. V shed 5 bases and J shed 1 base, with 11 bases lying between them. This CDR3 has 14 residues. Germline CDR1 LNHDA, CDR2 SQIVND (reference sequence). The CDR3 reads CASSFFRQNTEAFF. The CDR3 DNA reads as TGTGCCAGTAGTTTTTTCCGGCAGAACACTGAAGCTTTCTTT.

The J gene is TRBJ1-1, the V gene TRBV6-9; TRBD1 matches at 9 bases. This CDR3 comprises 16 residues. The ends lost 4 bases at V and 5 bases at J; junction bases unmatched: 11. Germline V gives CDR1 MNHGY, CDR2 SVAAGI. The DNA of the CDR3 is TGTGCCAGCAGTTTCGGGACAGGGAAGGAAGTGACTGAAGCTTTCTTT. Translating it yields CASSFGTGKEVTEAFF.

The chain employs TRBV7-2 and TRBJ2-1; D might be TRBD1 or TRBD2, each matching 6 bases. V was clipped by 5 bases and J by 3 bases, with 11 bases between them. The CDR3 is made up of 14 amino acids. Per germline, CDR1 SGHTA and CDR2 FQGNSA. CDR3 sequence: CASSRQEGYNEQFF. The CDR3, as DNA: TGTGCCAGCAGCAGACAGGAGGGCTACAATGAGCAGTTCTTC.

This clonotype was observed at least ten times. The chain carries TRBV28 and TRBJ1-4; possible D gene TRBD1, 5 bases. Trimming pared 1 base from V and 5 bases from J, leaving 8 bases between. The germline gives CDR1 MDHEN, CDR2 SYDVKM. The CDR3 totals 14 residues. The CDR3 DNA sequence: TGTGCCAGCAGTTTATTCGGGGGGAATGAAAAACTGTTTTTT. Translated, it gives CASSLFGGNEKLFF.

A word on this clonotype: A much more abundant neighbour one base away suggests this may be a read error. The chain links TRBV28 to TRBJ1-5; D is unresolved. The CDR3 length is 14 residues. The germline V and J ends were trimmed by 7 bases and 6 bases, with 16 bases remaining between them. Germline-derived CDR1 and CDR2 are MDHEN and SYDVKM. The DNA for the CDR3 is TGTGCCAGCATTTTCGAGAACAAGGGTCAGCCCCAGCATTTT. Its protein product is CASIFENKGQPQHF.

This clonotype has ten or more counts. This chain links TRBV28 with TRBJ2-7; D is unresolved. The germline V gene has CDR1 MDHEN and CDR2 SYDVKM. V gave up 5 bases and J gave up 0 bases, with 14 bases separating them. CDR3 length: 15 amino acids. The CDR3 nucleotides are TGTGCCAGCAGTCCCCCCCGCGGCAGCTCCTACGAGCAGTACTTC. This gives the protein CASSPPRGSSYEQYF.

This clonotype has a count of ten or more. The chain is built from TRBV28 and TRBJ2-4; D may match TRBD1 or TRBD2 (7 bases each). The CDR3 consists of 18 residues. The V gene's germline CDR1 is MDHEN and CDR2 SYDVKM. Trimming removed 8 bases from V and 1 base from J, with 24 bases in between. CDR3 sequence (DNA): TGTGCCAGCGGAAGATGGCTTCGACAGGGAGGGGCCAAAAACATTCAGTACTTC. This sequence encodes CASGRWLRQGGAKNIQYF.

This clonotype came up a few times. J is TRBJ2-7 and V is TRBV10-3; 8 bases are a match to TRBD1. V was clipped by 6 bases and J by 3 bases; unmatched bases: 7. The germline gives CDR1 ENHRY, CDR2 SYGVKD. The CDR3 runs to 14 residues. CDR3 loop: CAISRTGRGYEQYF. For the CDR3, the DNA is TGTGCCATCAGCCGGACAGGGCGAGGCTACGAGCAGTACTTC.

In its sample, this clonotype was seen a few times. The CDR3 bases are TGCAGTGCTGAAGACCCGGCCACGCGGGGAGATACGCAGTATTTT. Translation gives CSAEDPATRGDTQYF. This rearrangement joins TRBV20-1 to TRBJ2-3; D is possibly TRBD2 (6 bases). Trimming left V 5 bases short and J 5 bases short, with 20 bases between. The CDR3 extends over 15 amino acids. The germline CDR1 and CDR2 sequences are DFQATT and SNEGSKA (reference sequence).

This clonotype showed up many times. The gene calls are TRBV20-1 and TRBJ1-2; 8 nucleotides match TRBD1. The CDR3 extends over 15 amino acids. CDR1 and CDR2 (germline): DFQATT, SNEGSKA (reference sequence). The ends lost 3 bases at V and 6 bases at J; junction bases unmatched: 12. CDR3 nucleotides: TGCAGTGCTAGGGCTCTAACAGGGGGGAAGGATGGCTACACCTTC. This encodes CSARALTGGKDGYTF.

The sample holds many counts of this clonotype. This chain uses TRBV10-3 with TRBJ2-5, with 7 bases that match TRBD1. The CDR3 totals 15 residues. The germline V gene encodes CDR1 ENHRY and CDR2 SYGVKD. The V and J ends lost 7 bases and 2 bases, in that order; junction bases with no gene match: 10. The CDR3 DNA is TGTGCCATCAAATTGAGGGACAGCGTTCAAGAGACCCAGTACTTC. Protein product: CAIKLRDSVQETQYF.

This chain connects TRBV19 to TRBJ2-2; D remains ambiguous. With 3 bases removed from V and 4 bases from J, the gap between germline ends came to 12 bases. The CDR3 runs 15 residues. Germline V lookup: CDR1 LNHDA, CDR2 SQIVND (reference sequence). The CDR3 DNA follows: TGTGCCAGTAGTATTACGCAGGCCGGCACCGGGGAGCTGTTTTTT. The encoded protein is CASSITQAGTGELFF.

This clonotype has a handful of counts. This chain joins TRBV10-3 and TRBJ1-1; D is undetermined. With 4 bases removed from V and 0 bases from J, the gap between germline ends came to 9 bases. The germline CDR1 and CDR2 sequences are ENHRY and SYGVKD. This CDR3 is 14 amino acids long. CDR3 protein: CAISGGGMNTEAFF. CDR3 DNA sequence: TGTGCCATCAGTGGTGGAGGCATGAACACTGAAGCTTTCTTT.

This clonotype has just a few counts. The V call is TRBV6-1, the J call TRBJ2-2, with D tentatively TRBD1 (5 bases). This CDR3 contains 14 residues. The V gene's germline CDR1 is MNHNS and CDR2 SASEGT. Trimming left V 7 bases short and J 5 bases short, with 14 bases between. The DNA for the CDR3 is TGTGCCAGCACCCAGGGTGATCGAACCGGGGAGCTGTTTTTT. It yields the protein CASTQGDRTGELFF.

This clonotype was counted at least ten times. V gene TRBV24-1 combines with J gene TRBJ1-1; a weak D match, TRBD1 (5 bases). This CDR3 spans 15 amino acids. The germline V gene has CDR1 KGHDR and CDR2 SFDVKD. Between the trimmed V and J ends, which lost 1 base and 2 bases, there was a span of 10 bases. As DNA, the CDR3 is TGTGCCACCAGTGATTTTCCAGGGACCAACACTGAAGCTTTCTTT. Amino acids: CATSDFPGTNTEAFF.

This clonotype was counted at least ten times. The chain links TRBV12-3 or TRBV12-4 to TRBJ2-7; maybe TRBD2 (6 bases). This CDR3 comprises 14 residues. Trimming took 5 bases from V and 3 from J, leaving 14 bases between them. The CDR3 sequence is CASSDRDSNYEQYF. CDR3 sequence (DNA): TGTGCCAGCAGTGACCGGGACTCAAACTACGAGCAGTACTTC.

This clonotype was counted at least ten times. V gene TRBV28 combines with J gene TRBJ1-2; possibly TRBD1 for D (5 bases). Germline assignment: CDR1 MDHEN and CDR2 SYDVKM. V lost 5 bases to trimming and J lost 2 bases, with 12 bases between them. The CDR3 is 14 residues long. CDR3 residues: CASSTAGLNYGYTF. CDR3 DNA sequence: TGTGCCAGCAGTACCGCGGGGCTCAACTATGGCTACACCTTC.

This sequence joins TRBV28 and TRBJ2-1; D might be TRBD2 (6 bases). The length of the CDR3 is 15 residues. The V and J ends lost 9 bases and 1 base respectively, with 16 bases between them. Germline values: CDR1 MDHEN, CDR2 SYDVKM. CDR3 loop: CASQPAGFSYNEQFF. The CDR3 DNA reads TGTGCCAGTCAGCCGGCGGGATTTTCCTACAATGAGCAGTTCTTC.

The genes are TRBV7-6 and TRBJ2-7; D call uncertain. Germline V gene sequence: CDR1 SGHVS, CDR2 FNYEAQ. Trimming took 3 bases from V and 5 from J, leaving 8 bases between them. The CDR3 is 12 amino acids. The CDR3 DNA reads as TGTGCCAGCAGCTTTACACCTAACGAGCAGTACTTC. This codes for CASSFTPNEQYF.

Details on this clonotype: A much larger clonotype is one base distant, so this may be a read error. The chain employs TRBV10-3 and TRBJ2-5, with 7 bases identical to TRBD1. Germline V gene sequence: CDR1 ENHRY, CDR2 SYGVKD. Germline trimming cut 4 bases from V and 4 bases from J; bases unmatched to any gene: 12. The CDR3 extends over 16 amino acids. CDR3 amino acids: CAISGTGEGAGETQYF. CDR3 sequence (DNA): TGTGCCATCAGTGGAACCGGAGAGGGGGCGGGAGAGACCCAGTACTTC.

This clonotype appeared a few times. The chain is built from TRBV20-1 and TRBJ2-5, with 10 bases that match TRBD2. This CDR3 contains 16 residues. V was clipped by 6 bases and J by 5 bases; unmatched bases: 15. Germline values: CDR1 DFQATT, CDR2 SNEGSKA (reference sequence). In DNA form, the CDR3 reads TGCAGTGCGACGAGGCCCGCTAGCGGGAGCTGGGAGACCCAGTACTTC. Its translation: CSATRPASGSWETQYF.

V is TRBV19 and J is TRBJ2-2; D may be TRBD2 (5 bases). V lost 6 bases, J lost 8 bases, and 16 bases lay in between. CDR1 LNHDA and CDR2 SQIVND come from the germline V gene (reference sequence). The CDR3 has 14 residues. The CDR3 loop reads CASSGITAPGELFF. Here the CDR3 DNA reads TGTGCCAGTAGCGGGATTACCGCCCCGGGGGAGCTGTTTTTT.